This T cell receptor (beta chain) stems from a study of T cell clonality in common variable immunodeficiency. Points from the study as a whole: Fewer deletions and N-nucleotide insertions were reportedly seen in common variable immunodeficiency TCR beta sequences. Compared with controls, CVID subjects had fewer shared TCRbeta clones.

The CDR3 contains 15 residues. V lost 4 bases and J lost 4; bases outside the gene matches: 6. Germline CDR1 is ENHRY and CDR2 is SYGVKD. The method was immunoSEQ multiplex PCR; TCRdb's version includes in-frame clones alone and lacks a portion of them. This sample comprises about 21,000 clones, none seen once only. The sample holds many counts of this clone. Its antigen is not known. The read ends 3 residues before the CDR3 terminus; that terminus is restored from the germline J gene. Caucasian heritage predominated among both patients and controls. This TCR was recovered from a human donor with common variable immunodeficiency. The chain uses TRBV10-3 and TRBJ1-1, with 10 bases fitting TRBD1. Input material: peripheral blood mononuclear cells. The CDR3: CAISAQTGGGTEAFF. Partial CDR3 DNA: TGTGCCATCAGTGCCCAGACAGGGGGCGGCACTGAA.